These 24 T cell receptor beta chains were sequenced from one sample in a study of blood T cell repertoires in COVID-19. The table came from immunoSEQ multiplex PCR; TCRdb's copy has only in-frame clones and leaves some out. The sample carries about 480,000 clones, about 91% recorded once. The source material was peripheral blood. These receptors originate from a man aged 18-30 years with COVID-19, enrolled during active disease.

The V and J genes are TRBV11-2 and TRBJ2-1; 8 positions agree with TRBD1. Germline V CDR1 and CDR2: SGHAT, FQNNGV. V shed 5 bases and J 7 bases; nucleotides not matched to a gene: 7. The CDR3 has 14 amino acids. The CDR3 DNA follows: TGTGCCAGCAGCCGGACAGGGAACAGGAATGAGCAGTTCTTC. It encodes CASSRTGNRNEQFF.

The V gene is TRBV6-5, the J gene TRBJ2-7, with D uncertain. Germline V gene lookup returns CDR1 MNHEY and CDR2 SVGAGI. The CDR3 has 13 amino acids. Deletions cut 7 bases from V and 5 bases from J, with 15 bases between. Here the CDR3 DNA reads TGTGCCAGCAAGATAGCTAGGCTCGACGAGCAGTACTTC. It translates to CASKIARLDEQYF.

This clone was counted only a few times. V and J are TRBV4-1 and TRBJ2-2; TRBD2 matches at 16 bases. V lost 4 bases to trimming and J lost 5 bases; unmatched junction nucleotides: 10. The CDR3 consists of 19 residues. Germline V gene data show CDR1 as MGHRA and CDR2 as YSYEKL. Here the CDR3 DNA reads TGCGCCAGCAGCCCCATTGGGACTAGCGGGAGGGCGGGGACCGGGGAGCTGTTTTTT. This translates into CASSPIGTSGRAGTGELFF.

The chain couples TRBV5-4 to TRBJ2-3, with 9 bases identical to TRBD2. V was pared by 5 bases and J by 1 base, with 5 bases of the junction left unmatched. The CDR3 length is 15 residues. The V gene's germline CDR1 is SGHNT and CDR2 YYREEE (reference sequence). CDR3: CASRGTSRRTDTQYF. CDR3 DNA: TGTGCCAGCAGAGGGACTAGCCGCCGCACAGATACGCAGTATTTT.

Notes on this clone: The sample carries other DNA sequences with the same CDR3. V usage is TRBV14 and J usage is TRBJ1-2, with D tentatively TRBD1 (5 bases). V was shortened by 1 base and J by 2 bases, with 5 bases between the two germline ends. The CDR3 totals 13 residues. Germline V gene data show CDR1 as SGHDN and CDR2 as FVKESK. This CDR3 reads CASSQGQNYGYTF. In DNA form, the CDR3 reads TGTGCCAGCAGCCAAGGACAGAACTATGGCTACACCTTC.

CDR3 nucleotides: TGTGCCAGCAGTTCCCTGAACGGGGCGGGGGAAACTGAAGCTTTCTTT. Translated: CASSSLNGAGETEAFF. J is TRBJ1-1 and V is TRBV27; perhaps TRBD1 as D (5 bases). V gave up 4 bases and J gave up 5 bases, with 20 bases separating them. The CDR3 covers 16 residues. The germline V gene has CDR1 MNHEY and CDR2 SMNVEV (reference sequence).

V and J are TRBV6-1 and TRBJ1-5, with D perhaps TRBD1 (5 bases). This CDR3 is built from 15 residues. Deletions cut 3 bases from V and 0 bases from J, with 9 bases between. Looked up from germline, CDR1 is MNHNS and CDR2 is SASEGT. The CDR3 bases are TGTGCCAGCAGTGACAGGGTAGATAGCAATCAGCCCCAGCATTTT. It translates to CASSDRVDSNQPQHF.

The rearrangement uses TRBV19 and TRBJ1-3; 7 bases line up with TRBD1. Trimming removed 3 bases from V and 0 bases from J; junction bases left unmatched: 5. The CDR3 contains 16 residues. Germline CDR1 reads LNHDA; CDR2 reads SQIVND (reference sequence). In DNA, the CDR3 is TGTGCCAGTAGTATGGGGGACAGTAGCTCTGGAAACACCATATATTTT. Translated: CASSMGDSSSGNTIYF.

The DNA of the CDR3 is TGTGCCAGTAGTCCAGGGGCGCGGGGCAATCAGCCCCAGCATTTT. It codes for CASSPGARGNQPQHF. The chain couples TRBV19 to TRBJ1-5, with D possibly TRBD1 on 6 matching bases. V lost 5 bases and J 2 bases, leaving 13 bases between the germline ends. Germline CDR1 LNHDA, CDR2 SQIVND (reference sequence). This CDR3 has 15 amino acids.

The chain uses TRBV2 and TRBJ1-6, with D possibly matching TRBD1 (5 bases). V was trimmed by 6 bases and J by 6 bases, leaving 6 bases between them. The CDR3 loop spans 12 amino acids. The germline V gene encodes CDR1 SNHLY and CDR2 FYNNEI. The CDR3 loop reads CASSQGNSPLHF. The CDR3 DNA reads TGTGCCAGCAGCCAGGGTAATTCACCCCTCCACTTT.

The chain employs TRBV11-2 and TRBJ2-3; the D gene is possibly TRBD2 (6 bases). Trimming shortened V by 5 bases and J by 1 base, and 19 bases separated the two germline ends. The CDR3 extends over 17 amino acids. Germline V CDR1 and CDR2: SGHAT, FQNNGV. The CDR3 region is CASSPIQLAEGTDTQYF. CDR3 nucleotides: TGTGCCAGCAGCCCCATTCAATTAGCGGAGGGCACAGATACGCAGTATTTT.

The rearrangement joins TRBV5-4 to TRBJ2-2, with TRBD1 matching 9 bases. Germline-derived CDR1 and CDR2 are SGHNT and YYREEE (reference sequence). The CDR3 contains 15 residues. Losses at the gene ends were 4 bases for V and 6 bases for J; bases not matched to a gene: 7. The CDR3 protein is CASSPGTGWPGELFF. The CDR3 nucleotides read TGTGCCAGCAGCCCCGGGACAGGGTGGCCCGGGGAGCTGTTTTTT.

The chain links TRBV27 to TRBJ2-1; 13 nucleotides line up with TRBD2. V trimming: 6 bases; J trimming: 11 bases; junction bases outside the gene matches: 4. The V gene's germline CDR1 is MNHEY and CDR2 SMNVEV (reference sequence). The CDR3 loop spans 13 amino acids. The CDR3 DNA sequence: TGTGCCAGCAGACTAGCGGGAGGGCCTAAGCAGTTCTTC. Translated, it gives CASRLAGGPKQFF.

The chain couples TRBV2 to TRBJ1-6, with no clear D. Germline assignment: CDR1 SNHLY and CDR2 FYNNEI. This CDR3 is 13 amino acids long. The ends were cut back, 5 bases at V and 6 bases at J, with 8 bases in the middle. In DNA form, the CDR3 reads TGTGCCAGCAGTATAACAATTAATTCACCCCTCCACTTT. Its protein product is CASSITINSPLHF.

CDR3 sequence: CASSPENVSSYNEQFF. DNA for the CDR3: TGCGCCAGCAGTCCCGAAAACGTGAGCTCCTACAATGAGCAGTTCTTC. The chain carries TRBV23-1 and TRBJ2-1; unclear D gene. TRBV23-1 is filed as an ORF, its function uncertain. V shed 4 bases and J shed 0 bases, with 13 bases lying between them. This CDR3 has 16 amino acids.

V gene TRBV24-1 combines with J gene TRBJ2-1, with 11 positions matching TRBD1. The CDR3 contains 19 residues. The germline CDR1 and CDR2 sequences are KGHDR and SFDVKD. Trimming removed 4 bases from V and 4 bases from J; junction bases left unmatched: 14. The CDR3 DNA sequence: TGTGCCACCAGTGACAAAGGACAGGGGGCGGCGGGAGAGTACAATGAGCAGTTCTTC. It translates to CATSDKGQGAAGEYNEQFF.

The gene calls are TRBV5-5 and TRBJ1-4; 8 bases agree with TRBD1. Germline CDR1 is SGHKS and CDR2 is YYEKEE (reference sequence). V was pared by 5 bases and J by 6 bases, with 9 bases of the junction left unmatched. This CDR3 is built from 15 residues. In nucleotides, the CDR3 is TGTGCCAGCAGGGCTACAGGGGGGGGCCATGAAAAACTGTTTTTT. Amino acids: CASRATGGGHEKLFF.

The CDR3 region has the DNA TGTGCCAGTATGACGACAGGGGAGGGAACTGAAGCTTTCTTT. Amino acid sequence: CASMTTGEGTEAFF. The chain combines TRBV19 with TRBJ1-1, with 8 bases identical to TRBD1. The CDR3 covers 14 residues. V gave up 7 bases and J gave up 5 bases; unmatched junction bases: 9. The germline V gene has CDR1 LNHDA and CDR2 SQIVND (reference sequence).

The genes are TRBV5-1 and TRBJ2-1; no clear D gene. The CDR3 has 14 residues. Per the germline V gene, CDR1 is SGHRS and CDR2 is YFSETQ. The V end was cut by 4 bases, the J end by 5 bases, with 13 bases between. In nucleotides, the CDR3 is TGCGCCAGCAGCCCCTCGTGGAGCAACAATGAGCAGTTCTTC. Translating it yields CASSPSWSNNEQFF.

Details on this clone: Other DNA sequences from this sample encode an identical CDR3 as well. This chain uses TRBV19 with TRBJ1-1; D is perhaps TRBD1 (5 bases). CDR1 is LNHDA, CDR2 SQIVND, per germline (reference sequence). The CDR3 has 13 amino acids. The germline V and J ends were trimmed by 1 base and 4 bases, with 7 bases remaining between them. The CDR3 region is CASSIGQGTEAFF. CDR3 nucleotide sequence: TGTGCCAGTAGTATAGGTCAGGGCACTGAAGCTTTCTTT.

J is TRBJ2-7 and V is TRBV2; possible D gene TRBD2, 6 bases. Between the trimmed V and J ends, which lost 7 bases and 3 bases, there was a span of 7 bases. CDR1 is SNHLY, CDR2 FYNNEI, per germline. CDR3 length: 11 residues. CDR3 sequence (DNA): TGTGCCAGCAACGGGGGCTACGAGCAGTACTTC. This sequence encodes CASNGGYEQYF.

The chain joins TRBV2 to TRBJ2-2, with D possibly matching TRBD1 (6 bases). Trimming removed 11 bases from V and 3 bases from J, with 10 bases in between. There are 12 residues in the CDR3. Germline V gene data show CDR1 as SNHLY and CDR2 as FYNNEI. In nucleotides, the CDR3 is TGTGCCTGTAGACAGGACACCGGGGAGCTGTTTTTT. Its protein product is CACRQDTGELFF. Together with reference TRBV2 and TRBJ2-2, the CDR3 gives the full variable domain: EPEVTQTPSHQVTQMGQEVILRCVPISNHLYFYWYRQILGQKVEFLVSFYNNEISEKSEIFDDQFSVERPDGSNFTLKIRSTKLEDSAMYFCACRQDTGELFFGEGSRLTVL.

The rearrangement links TRBV7-9 to TRBJ1-2; no definite D call. Deletions cut 0 bases from V and 0 bases from J, with 5 bases between. This CDR3 is 14 amino acids long. Germline V gene data show CDR1 as SEHNR and CDR2 as FQNEAQ (reference sequence). As DNA, the CDR3 is TGTGCCAGCAGCTTAGCGCAGGCTAACTATGGCTACACCTTC. Encoded protein: CASSLAQANYGYTF.

The chain links TRBV5-1 to TRBJ1-2, with D maybe TRBD1 (5 bases). Trimming pared 0 bases from V and 10 bases from J, leaving 13 bases between. This CDR3 contains 13 residues. Germline CDR1 is SGHRS and CDR2 is YFSETQ. CDR3 residues: CASSLAGGRYYTF. The CDR3 coding sequence is TGCGCCAGCAGCTTGGCCGGGGGACGTTACTACACCTTC.